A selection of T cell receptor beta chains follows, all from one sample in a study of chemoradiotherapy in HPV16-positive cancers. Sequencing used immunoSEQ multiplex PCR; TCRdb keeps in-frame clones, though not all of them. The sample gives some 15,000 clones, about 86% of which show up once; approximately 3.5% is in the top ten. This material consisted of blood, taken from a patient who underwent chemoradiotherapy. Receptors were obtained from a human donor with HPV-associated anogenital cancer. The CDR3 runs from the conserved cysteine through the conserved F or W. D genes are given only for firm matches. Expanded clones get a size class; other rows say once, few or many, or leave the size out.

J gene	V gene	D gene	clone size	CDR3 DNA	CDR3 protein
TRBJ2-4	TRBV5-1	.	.	TGCGCCAGCAGCTTGCGAGGGGGGCCTCAGCGGTCCGACATTCAGTACTTC	CASSLRGGPQRSDIQYF
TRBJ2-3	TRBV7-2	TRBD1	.	TGTGCCAGCAGCTTGGATTTGGGACAGTCTAGGGGTACGCAGTATTTT	CASSLDLGQSRGTQYF
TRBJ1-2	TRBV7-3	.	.	TGTGCCAGCAGCTTAGAACGGTGGGGCTACACCTTC	CASSLERWGYTF
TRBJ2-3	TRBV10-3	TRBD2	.	TGTGCCACCGAAAGACTAGCGGGGGAGAGCACAGATACGCAGTATTTT	CATERLAGESTDTQYF
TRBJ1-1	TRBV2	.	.	TGTGCCAGCAGTGCTCCGAGGGGCGGCACTGAAGCTTTCTTT	CASSAPRGGTEAFF
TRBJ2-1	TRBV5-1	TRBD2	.	TGCGCCAGCAGATCAGCGGGGGAACCATACAATGAGCAGTTCTTC	CASRSAGEPYNEQFF
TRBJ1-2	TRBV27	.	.	TGTGCCAGCAGTTCGGGACGGTACTATGGCTACACCTTC	CASSSGRYYGYTF
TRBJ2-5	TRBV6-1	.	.	TGTGCCAGCAATGAGGGGGGCCTCCAAGAGACCCAGTACTTC	CASNEGGLQETQYF
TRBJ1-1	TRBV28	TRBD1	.	TGTGCCAGCAGTTTCGGACAGGGGAGGAACACTGAAGCTTTCTTT	CASSFGQGRNTEAFF
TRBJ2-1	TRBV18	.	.	TGTGCCAGCTCACCCGCGGCGCTTGAGCAGTTCTTC	CASSPAALEQFF
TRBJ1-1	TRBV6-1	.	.	TGTGCCACCGACCTCGGGGGCGGGAACACTGAAGCTTTCTTT	CATDLGGGNTEAFF
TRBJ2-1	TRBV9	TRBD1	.	TGTGCCAGCAGCGTAGCATCGACAGGGGGGTATGAGCAGTTCTTC	CASSVASTGGYEQFF
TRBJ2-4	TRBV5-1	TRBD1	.	TGCGCCAGCAGCTTGCAACCCGGGACAGGGGGGACCAAAAACATTCAGTACTTC	CASSLQPGTGGTKNIQYF
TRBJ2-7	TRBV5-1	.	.	TGCGCCAGCAGCTTGGTGGTAGGGCCGGTCTACGAGCAGTACTTC	CASSLVVGPVYEQYF
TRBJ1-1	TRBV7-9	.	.	TGTGCCAGCAGCTTAGCAGGGTTGGAAGCTTTCTTT	CASSLAGLEAFF
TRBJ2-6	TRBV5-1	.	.	TGCGCCAGCAGTAAGACTAATCAGGATTCTGGGGCCAACGTCCTGACTTTC	CASSKTNQDSGANVLTF
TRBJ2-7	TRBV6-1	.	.	TGTGCCAGCAGTGGGGGGCAGATCTACGAGCAGTACTTC	CASSGGQIYEQYF
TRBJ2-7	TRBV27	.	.	TGTGCCAGCAGGCCAACTCGAGGGTCCTACGAGCAGTACTTC	CASRPTRGSYEQYF
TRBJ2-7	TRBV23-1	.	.	TGCGCCAGCAGTCCCCAGGGCAGCTACGAGCAGTACTTC	CASSPQGSYEQYF
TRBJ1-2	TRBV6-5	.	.	TGTGCCAGCAGGGTTGGGGGGAGCTATGGCTACACCTTC	CASRVGGSYGYTF
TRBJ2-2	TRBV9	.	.	TGTGCCAGCAGCGTACGGACCGGGGAGCTGTTTTTT	CASSVRTGELFF
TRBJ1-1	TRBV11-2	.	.	TGTGCCAGCAGCTTTGAAAGGGGAGGGACTGAAGCTTTCTTT	CASSFERGGTEAFF
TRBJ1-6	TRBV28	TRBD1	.	TGTGCCAGCAGTCGGACAGGGGGTCTCAATTCACCCCTCCACTTT	CASSRTGGLNSPLHF
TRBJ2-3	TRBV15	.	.	TGTGCCACCAGCAGAGAATTAAGCGGCTCAGATACGCAGTATTTT	CATSRELSGSDTQYF
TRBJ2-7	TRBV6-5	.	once	TGTGCCAGTACTGGCCCGGGGGCCTACGAGCAGTACTTC	CASTGPGAYEQYF
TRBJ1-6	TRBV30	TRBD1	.	TGTGCCTGGAGTGTATCCCGAAGGACAGGGCCAACCAATTATAATTCACCCCTCCACTTT	CAWSVSRRTGPTNYNSPLHF
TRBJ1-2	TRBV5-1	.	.	TGCGCCAGAAGTGCCGAGGGATATGGCTACACCTTC	CARSAEGYGYTF
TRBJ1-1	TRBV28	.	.	TGTGCCAGCAGTTCCCCTAGACAGGCCGGGGGAGCTTTCTTT	CASSSPRQAGGAFF
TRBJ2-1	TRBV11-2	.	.	TGTGCCAGCAGCTTAGATATCGGGGGTTCCTACAATGAGCAGTTCTTC	CASSLDIGGSYNEQFF
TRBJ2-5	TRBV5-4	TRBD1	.	TGTGCCAGCCGGACAGGGCTCCAAGAGACCCAGTACTTC	CASRTGLQETQYF
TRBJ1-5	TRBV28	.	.	TGTGCCAGCATTGGGGGCAATCAGCCCCAGCATTTT	CASIGGNQPQHF
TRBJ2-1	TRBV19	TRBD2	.	TGTGCCAGCAACGGGGAGGGATCCTACAATGAGCAGTTCTTC	CASNGEGSYNEQFF
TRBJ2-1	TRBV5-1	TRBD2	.	TGCGCCAGCAGCTTGGCCTCGGGACTAGCGAGCAATGAGCAGTTCTTC	CASSLASGLASNEQFF
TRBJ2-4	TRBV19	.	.	TGTGCCAGTAGTTCGTGGACAAGAGATAACATTCAGTACTTC	CASSSWTRDNIQYF
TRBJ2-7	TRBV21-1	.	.	TGTGCCAGCAGCAAGGAGGGTTTCTTGACAGGGGACTTTCACTACGAGCAGTACTTC	CASSKEGFLTGDFHYEQYF
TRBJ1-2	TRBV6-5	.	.	TGTGCCAGCAGTTACTCGATGGACATCTATGGCTACACCTTC	CASSYSMDIYGYTF
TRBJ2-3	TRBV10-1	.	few	TGCGCCAGCAGTGATGTAGGACGGGGAGGTACAGATACGCAGTATTTT	CASSDVGRGGTDTQYF